Listed here is a single T cell receptor (beta chain). Its antigen is unknown. This CDR3 has 12 residues. V lost 3 bases to trimming and J lost 12 bases, with 16 bases between them. Per the germline V gene, CDR1 is SGDLS and CDR2 is YYNGEE. This specimen comes from a study of cytomegalovirus exposure and HLA in healthy donors. Vbeta (60) and Jbeta (13) primers were used in the PCR. In the original analysis: In a later analysis, of tens of millions of unique beta chains, roughly 10 million appeared in at least two donors. Clones were sequenced by immunoSEQ multiplex PCR, and TCRdb holds only the in-frame ones, with some missing. V and J calls and clone size are as listed in that table; D and trimming were resolved from the DNA. The sample records some 150,000 clones, about 69% being singletons. Points from the study as a whole: With DRB1 most and HLA-C fewest, TCR association rates differed between HLA loci in a later analysis. As a later analysis showed, a missense DCLRE1C variant was linked to trimming of TCR beta V- and J-genes. As a later analysis revealed, most CMV-associated TCR beta chains appeared HLA-restricted.

The specimen was PBMCs. The rearrangement joins TRBV9 to TRBJ2-7, with D maybe TRBD2 (5 bases). This sequence was found in a human donor in good health. This chain's CDR3 is CASSGNLGAPYF. CDR3 in DNA: TGTGCCAGCAGCGGTAATTTGGGAGCACCGTACTTC.